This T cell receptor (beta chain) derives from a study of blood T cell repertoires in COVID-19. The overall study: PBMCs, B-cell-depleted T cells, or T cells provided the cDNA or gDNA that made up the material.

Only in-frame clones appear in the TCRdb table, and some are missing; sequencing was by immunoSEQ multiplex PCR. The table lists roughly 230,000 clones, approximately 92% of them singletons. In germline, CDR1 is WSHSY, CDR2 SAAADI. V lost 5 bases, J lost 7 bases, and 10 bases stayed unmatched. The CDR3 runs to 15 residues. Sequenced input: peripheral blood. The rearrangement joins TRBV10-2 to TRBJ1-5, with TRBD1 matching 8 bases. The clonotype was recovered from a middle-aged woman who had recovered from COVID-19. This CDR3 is CASSSLQGARQPQHF. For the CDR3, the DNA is TGCGCCAGCAGTAGCCTCCAGGGGGCCAGGCAGCCCCAGCATTTT.